This T cell receptor (beta chain) derives from a study of shared T cell receptors in the human thymus. The protocol was immunoSEQ multiplex PCR, while the TCRdb copy is restricted to in-frame clones and leaves out a portion. The sample contains hundreds of thousands of clones, roughly 90% of which appear only once. V lost 0 bases to trimming and J lost 6 bases, with 26 bases between them. Germline assignment: CDR1 LNHNV and CDR2 YYDKDF (reference sequence). The CDR3 extends over 20 amino acids. The data also belong to a second study, concerning human thymus T cells. In that study: Gene usage for V and J segments appeared biased in thymic and blood repertoires.

The chain carries TRBV15 and TRBJ1-4; perhaps TRBD1 as D (5 bases). Sequences were obtained from thymocytes. The receptor comes from a boy younger than two with a congenital heart defect. The DNA for the CDR3 is TGTGCCACCAGCAGAGATGGTCAAAGGGGCAGGTCGGATTCGGATGAAAAACTGTTTTTT. It yields the protein CATSRDGQRGRSDSDEKLFF.